This T cell receptor (beta chain) was documented in a study of CD8 T cells in Susac syndrome. Findings and caveats of the study: The study conceded that relatively few individuals underwent its TCR sequencing and HLA analysis.

RNA amounts of 0.5 to 1 ug underwent reverse transcription with random hexamers. TCR beta CDR3 was amplified by immunoSEQ covering 54 Vbeta and 13 Jbeta. TCRdb fed the immunoSEQ multiplex PCR reads into MiXCR, producing one record per CDR3 protein. The data show around 160,000 distinct CDR3 sequences, around 94% seen once. From blood CD8+ and CD4+ T cells, the TCR beta chain was sequenced. The CD8+ and CD4+ T cells were isolated magnetically using a negative isolation approach, whereas the TEMRA cells were enriched by FACS. A note on this clonotype: Its cognate antigen is unknown.

There are 14 residues in the CDR3. CDR1 and CDR2 (germline): MNHEY, SMNVEV (reference sequence). V lost 3 bases to trimming and J lost 3 bases, with 12 bases between them. The sequence derives from a human donor in good health. The V call is TRBV27, the J call TRBJ2-7, with D perhaps matching TRBD2 (5 bases). The source material was CD4+ T cells from PBMCs. The CDR3 loop is CASSFPIRDYEQYF. CDR3 DNA: TGTGCCAGCAGTTTCCCGATCCGGGACTACGAGCAGTACTTC.